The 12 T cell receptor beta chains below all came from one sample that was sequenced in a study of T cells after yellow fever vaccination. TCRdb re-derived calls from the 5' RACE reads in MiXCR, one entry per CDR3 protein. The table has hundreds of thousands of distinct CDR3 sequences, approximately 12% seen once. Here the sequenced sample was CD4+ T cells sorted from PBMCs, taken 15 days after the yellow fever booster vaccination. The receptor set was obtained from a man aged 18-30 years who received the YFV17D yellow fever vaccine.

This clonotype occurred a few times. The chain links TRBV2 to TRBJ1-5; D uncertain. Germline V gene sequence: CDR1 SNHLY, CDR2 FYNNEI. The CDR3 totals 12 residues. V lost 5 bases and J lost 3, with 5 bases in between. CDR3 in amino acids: CASSIDNQPQHF. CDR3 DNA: TGTGCCAGCAGTATTGACAATCAGCCCCAGCATTTT.

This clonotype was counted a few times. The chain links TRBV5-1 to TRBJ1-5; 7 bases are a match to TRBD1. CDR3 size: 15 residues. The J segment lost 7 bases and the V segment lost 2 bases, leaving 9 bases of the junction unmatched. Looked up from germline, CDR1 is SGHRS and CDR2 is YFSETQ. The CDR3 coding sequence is TGCGCCAGCAGCTTAACAGGGGACAGTGGACAGCCCCAGCATTTT. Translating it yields CASSLTGDSGQPQHF.

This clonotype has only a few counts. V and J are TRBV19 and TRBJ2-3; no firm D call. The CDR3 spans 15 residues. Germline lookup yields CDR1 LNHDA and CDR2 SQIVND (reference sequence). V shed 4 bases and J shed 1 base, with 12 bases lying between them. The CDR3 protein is CASSTNRRGTDTQYF. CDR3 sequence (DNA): TGTGCCAGTAGTACCAACCGGCGAGGCACAGATACGCAGTATTTT.

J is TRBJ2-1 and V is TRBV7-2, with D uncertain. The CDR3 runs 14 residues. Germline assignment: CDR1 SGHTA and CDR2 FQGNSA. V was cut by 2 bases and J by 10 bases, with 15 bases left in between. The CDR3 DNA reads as TGTGCCAGCAGCTTACAAGGAGTTCCTTCGGAGCAGTTCTTC. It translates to CASSLQGVPSEQFF.

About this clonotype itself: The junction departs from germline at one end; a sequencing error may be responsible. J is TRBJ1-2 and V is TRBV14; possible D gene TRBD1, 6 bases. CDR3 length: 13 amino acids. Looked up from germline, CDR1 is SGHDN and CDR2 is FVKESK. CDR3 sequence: CASRQGGGYGYTF. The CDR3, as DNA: TGTGCCAGCAGACAAGGGGGGGGCTATGGCTACACCTTC.

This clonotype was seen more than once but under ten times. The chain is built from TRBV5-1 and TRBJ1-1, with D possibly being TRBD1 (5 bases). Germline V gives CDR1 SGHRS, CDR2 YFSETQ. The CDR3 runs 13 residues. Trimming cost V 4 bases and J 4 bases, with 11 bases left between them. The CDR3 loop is CASSGQGFTEAFF. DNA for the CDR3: TGCGCCAGCAGCGGGCAGGGATTCACTGAAGCTTTCTTT.

CDR3 DNA sequence: TGTGCCAGCAGCGTTCATGGACAGGGTCAGCCCCAGCATTTT. Its translation: CASSVHGQGQPQHF. The chain has TRBV9 and TRBJ1-5; 8 bases map to TRBD1. CDR1 SGDLS and CDR2 YYNGEE come from the germline V gene. This CDR3 region has 14 residues. V shed 2 bases and J 6 bases; nucleotides not matched to a gene: 4.

CDR3 nucleotides: TGCGCCAGCAGCGCATCCGACAGCATGAACACTGAAGCTTTCTTT. Residues: CASSASDSMNTEAFF. The chain carries TRBV5-1 and TRBJ1-1; TRBD1 is a possible D gene (5 bases). This CDR3 spans 15 amino acids. Deletions cut 4 bases from V and 0 bases from J, with 13 bases between. CDR1 and CDR2 from the germline V gene are SGHRS and YFSETQ.

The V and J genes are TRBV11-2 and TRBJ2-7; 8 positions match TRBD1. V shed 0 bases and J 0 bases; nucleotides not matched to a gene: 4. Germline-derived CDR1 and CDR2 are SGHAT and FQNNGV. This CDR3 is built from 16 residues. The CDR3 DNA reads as TGTGCCAGCAGCTTAGACCTCGGGACAGGCTCCTACGAGCAGTACTTC. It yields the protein CASSLDLGTGSYEQYF.

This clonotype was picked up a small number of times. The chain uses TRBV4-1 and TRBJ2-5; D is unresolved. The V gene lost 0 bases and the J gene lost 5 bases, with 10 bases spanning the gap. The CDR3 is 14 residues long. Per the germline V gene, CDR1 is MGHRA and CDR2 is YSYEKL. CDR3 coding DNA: TGCGCCAGCAGCCAAGACAGGCTAGGGGAGACCCAGTACTTC. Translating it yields CASSQDRLGETQYF.

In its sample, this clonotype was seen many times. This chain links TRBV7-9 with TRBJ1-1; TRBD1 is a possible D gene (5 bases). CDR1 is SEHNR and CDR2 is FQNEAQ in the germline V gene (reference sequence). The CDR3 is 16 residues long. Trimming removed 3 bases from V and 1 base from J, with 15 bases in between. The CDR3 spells CASSFGSGGENTEAFF. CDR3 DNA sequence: TGTGCCAGCAGCTTTGGGTCGGGGGGGGAGAACACTGAAGCTTTCTTT. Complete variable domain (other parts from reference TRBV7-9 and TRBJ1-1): DTGVSQNPRHKITKRGQNVTFRCDPISEHNRLYWYRQTLGQGPEFLTYFQNEAQLEKSRLLSDRFSAERPKGSFSTLEIQRTEQGDSAMYLCASSFGSGGENTEAFFGQGTRLTVV.

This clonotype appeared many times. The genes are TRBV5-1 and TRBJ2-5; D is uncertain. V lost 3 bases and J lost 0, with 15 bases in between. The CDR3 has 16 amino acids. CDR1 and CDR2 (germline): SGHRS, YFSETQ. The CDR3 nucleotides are TGCGCCAGCAGCTCTATCGGCGATACGTACCAAGAGACCCAGTACTTC. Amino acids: CASSSIGDTYQETQYF.